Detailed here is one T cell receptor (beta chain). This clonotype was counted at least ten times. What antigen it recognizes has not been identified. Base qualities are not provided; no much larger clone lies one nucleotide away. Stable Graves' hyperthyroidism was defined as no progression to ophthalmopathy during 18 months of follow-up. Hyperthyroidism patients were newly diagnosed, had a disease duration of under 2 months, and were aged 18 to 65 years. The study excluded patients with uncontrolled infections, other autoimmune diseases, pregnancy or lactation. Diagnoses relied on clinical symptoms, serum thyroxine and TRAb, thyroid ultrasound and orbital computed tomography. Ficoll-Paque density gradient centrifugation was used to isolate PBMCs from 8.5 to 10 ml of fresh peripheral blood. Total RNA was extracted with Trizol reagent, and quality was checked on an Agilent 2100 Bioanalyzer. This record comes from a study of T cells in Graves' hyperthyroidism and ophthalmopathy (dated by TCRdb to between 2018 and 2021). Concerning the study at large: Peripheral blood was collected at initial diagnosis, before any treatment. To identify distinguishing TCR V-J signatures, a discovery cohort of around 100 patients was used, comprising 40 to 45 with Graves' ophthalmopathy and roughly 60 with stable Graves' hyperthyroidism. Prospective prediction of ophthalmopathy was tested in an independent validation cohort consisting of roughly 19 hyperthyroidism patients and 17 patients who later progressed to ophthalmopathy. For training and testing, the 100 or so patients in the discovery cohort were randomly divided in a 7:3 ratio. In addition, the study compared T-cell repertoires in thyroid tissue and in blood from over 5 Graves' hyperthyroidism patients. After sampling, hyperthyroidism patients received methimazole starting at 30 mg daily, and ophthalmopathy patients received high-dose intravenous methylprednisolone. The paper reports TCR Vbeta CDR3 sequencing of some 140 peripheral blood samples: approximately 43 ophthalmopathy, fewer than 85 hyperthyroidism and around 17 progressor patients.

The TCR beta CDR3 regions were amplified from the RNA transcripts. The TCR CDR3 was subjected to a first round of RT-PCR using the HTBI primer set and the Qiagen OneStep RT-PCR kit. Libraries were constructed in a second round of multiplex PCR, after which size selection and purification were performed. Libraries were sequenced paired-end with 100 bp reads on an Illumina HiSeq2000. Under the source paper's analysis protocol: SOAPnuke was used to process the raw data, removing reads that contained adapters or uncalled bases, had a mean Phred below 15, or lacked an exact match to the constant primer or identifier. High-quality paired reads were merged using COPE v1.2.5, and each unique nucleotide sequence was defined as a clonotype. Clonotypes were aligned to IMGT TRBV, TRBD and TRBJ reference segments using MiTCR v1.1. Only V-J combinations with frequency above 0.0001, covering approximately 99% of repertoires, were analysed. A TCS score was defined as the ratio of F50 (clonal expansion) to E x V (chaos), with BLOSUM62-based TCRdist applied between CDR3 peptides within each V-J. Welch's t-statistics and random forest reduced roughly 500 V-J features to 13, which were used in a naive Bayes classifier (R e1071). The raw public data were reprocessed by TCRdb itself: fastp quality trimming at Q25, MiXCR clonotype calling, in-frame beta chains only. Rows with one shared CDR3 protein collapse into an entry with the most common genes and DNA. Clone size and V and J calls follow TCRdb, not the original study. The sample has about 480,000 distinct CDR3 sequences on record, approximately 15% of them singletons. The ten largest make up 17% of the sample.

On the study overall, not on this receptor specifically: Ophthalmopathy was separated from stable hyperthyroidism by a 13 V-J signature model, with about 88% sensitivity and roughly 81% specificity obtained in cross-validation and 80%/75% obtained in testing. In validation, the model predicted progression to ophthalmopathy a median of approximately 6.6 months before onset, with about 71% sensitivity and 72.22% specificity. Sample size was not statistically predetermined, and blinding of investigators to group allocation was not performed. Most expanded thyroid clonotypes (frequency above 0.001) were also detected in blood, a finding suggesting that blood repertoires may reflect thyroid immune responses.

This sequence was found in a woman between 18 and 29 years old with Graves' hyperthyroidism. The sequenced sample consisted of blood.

The CDR3 sequence is CASSLSVRTEAFF. At the DNA level, the sequence is TGTGCCAGCAGTTTAAGTGTTAGGACTGAAGCTTTCTTT. The chain links TRBV27 with TRBJ1-1; the D gene is not confidently resolved. V loses 2 bases of germline sequence and J loses 5 bases, and the interval between the two ends is 9 bases. The germline V gene (reference sequence) specifies MNHEY as CDR1 and SMNVEV as CDR2. Its CDR3 holds 13 amino acids, cysteine through phenylalanine. Only the CDR3 DNA is retained, 39 bases long and in frame from the first base.